Listed below are T cell receptor beta chains from one sample, sequenced in a study of blood T cells in healthy people across ages. TCRdb itself ran the 5' RACE reads through MiXCR, one entry per CDR3 protein. The sample consists of some 900,000 distinct CDR3 sequences, roughly 43% of them appearing once. The specimen was blood. These receptors were taken from a young man in good health. Both conserved end residues are part of each CDR3. D genes are given only for firm matches. A clone size is listed for some rows: how often the clone was seen (once, few, many), or a class if it is expanded.

D: TRBD1
V: TRBV18
size: -
J: TRBJ1-5
DNA: TGTGCCAGCTCACAAACGACAGGGGGAAGCAATCAGCCCCAGCATTTT
CDR3: CASSQTTGGSNQPQHF

D: TRBD1
V: TRBV12-3/TRBV12-4
size: -
J: TRBJ2-3
DNA: TGTGCCAGCAGTTTACGGACAGGGATCACAGATACGCAGTATTTT
CDR3: CASSLRTGITDTQYF

D: -
V: TRBV5-4
size: -
J: TRBJ2-6
DNA: TGTGCCAACGGACAGCCCGGTTCTGGGGCCAACGTCCTGACTTTC
CDR3: CANGQPGSGANVLTF

D: -
V: TRBV18
size: few
J: TRBJ2-5
DNA: TGTGCCAGCTCACCCATCAGACTGCCCCAAGAGACCCAGTACTTC
CDR3: CASSPIRLPQETQYF

D: -
V: TRBV2
size: -
J: TRBJ2-1
DNA: TGTGCCAGCAGTCCATCCCCGTACAATGAGCAGTTCTTC
CDR3: CASSPSPYNEQFF

D: -
V: TRBV29-1
size: few
J: TRBJ2-5
DNA: TGCAGCGTTGAACGTATCGAGACCCAGTACTTC
CDR3: CSVERIETQYF

D: -
V: TRBV5-1
size: -
J: TRBJ1-2
DNA: TGCGCCAGCAGCTTGGACAGGGTTTCGGGCGGCTACACCTTC
CDR3: CASSLDRVSGGYTF

D: -
V: TRBV20-1
size: -
J: TRBJ1-6
DNA: TGCAGTGCCATTGGGGGGAGGATAGATAATTCACCCCTCCACTTT
CDR3: CSAIGGRIDNSPLHF

D: TRBD2
V: TRBV29-1
size: -
J: TRBJ2-4
DNA: TGCAGCGTTATAGCGGGGGGGATCGATGAGCAGTACTTC
CDR3: CSVIAGGIDEQYF

D: -
V: TRBV10-3
size: -
J: TRBJ1-1
DNA: TGTGCCATCAGTGATCGAGGGAACGAGAACACTGAAGCTTTCTTT
CDR3: CAISDRGNENTEAFF

D: -
V: TRBV20-1
size: -
J: TRBJ2-1
DNA: TGCAGTGCCCCCCCGCCCGCGGCCCACAATGAGCAGTTCTTC
CDR3: CSAPPPAAHNEQFF

D: -
V: TRBV7-8
size: -
J: TRBJ2-5
DNA: TGTGCCAGCAACTACGACAGTGCGGAAAAAGAGACCCAGTACTTC
CDR3: CASNYDSAEKETQYF

D: TRBD1
V: TRBV12-3/TRBV12-4
size: -
J: TRBJ1-2
DNA: TGTGCCAGCAGTTCAGGGGGGCTTTATGGCTACACCTTC
CDR3: CASSSGGLYGYTF

D: TRBD2
V: TRBV10-3
size: -
J: TRBJ2-3
DNA: TGTGCCATCAGTGAGATGACTAGCGGGGGTTCCAGTACGCAGTATTTT
CDR3: CAISEMTSGGSSTQYF

D: -
V: TRBV30
size: -
J: TRBJ1-2
DNA: TGTGCCTGGAGTTTCAAGGCCGCAGGCCCTAACTATGGCTACACCTTC
CDR3: CAWSFKAAGPNYGYTF

D: -
V: TRBV3-1
size: -
J: TRBJ2-1
DNA: TGTGCCTCTCTAGGTTCTGGTGAGCAGTTCTTC
CDR3: CASLGSGEQFF

D: TRBD2
V: TRBV12-3/TRBV12-4
size: -
J: TRBJ2-7
DNA: TGTGCCAGCACCCGGACTAGCGGGGGTTTATACGAGCAGTACTTC
CDR3: CASTRTSGGLYEQYF

D: -
V: TRBV4-3
size: -
J: TRBJ2-1
DNA: TGCGCCAGCAGCCAAGATGGTGGGGGGGCTAATGAGCAGTTCTTC
CDR3: CASSQDGGGANEQFF

D: TRBD2
V: TRBV7-2
size: once
J: TRBJ2-5
DNA: TGTGCCAGCAGCTTTTGGGCCAGCGGGGGGGAATTAAAGACCCAGTACTTC
CDR3: CASSFWASGGELKTQYF

D: TRBD1
V: TRBV20-1
size: -
J: TRBJ2-4
DNA: TGCAGTGCTAGAGCGGACAGGATCGTAGCCAAAAACATTCAGTACTTC
CDR3: CSARADRIVAKNIQYF

D: -
V: TRBV20-1
size: -
J: TRBJ2-4
DNA: TGCAGTGCTAGCCGAGACGGGGGGCAAAACATTCAGTACTTC
CDR3: CSASRDGGQNIQYF

D: TRBD1
V: TRBV4-3
size: many
J: TRBJ2-1
DNA: TGCGCCAGCAGCCAGGACGGGACAGGGGGCTACAATGAGCAGTTCTTC
CDR3: CASSQDGTGGYNEQFF

D: -
V: TRBV12-5
size: once
J: TRBJ1-1
DNA: TGTGCTAGTGGGCGGGGAGTCACTGAAGCTTTCTTT
CDR3: CASGRGVTEAFF

D: -
V: TRBV20-1
size: -
J: TRBJ2-7
DNA: TGCAGTGCTAGCGGGCAGGGAGGCGACGAGCAGTACTTC
CDR3: CSASGQGGDEQYF

D: TRBD2
V: TRBV30
size: few
J: TRBJ2-7
DNA: TGTGCCTGGAGTTCTATTCTAGCGGGGGTTGGCGAGCAGTACTTC
CDR3: CAWSSILAGVGEQYF

D: -
V: TRBV7-2
size: few
J: TRBJ1-5
DNA: TGTGCCAGCGAACCGGGCGGGAGTAGCAATCAGCCCCAGCATTTT
CDR3: CASEPGGSSNQPQHF

D: -
V: TRBV6-5
size: few
J: TRBJ1-2
DNA: TGTGCCAGCAGTTACGATCAGGGAGGCTATGGCTACACCTTC
CDR3: CASSYDQGGYGYTF

D: TRBD1
V: TRBV20-1
size: -
J: TRBJ1-2
DNA: TGCAGTGCTAGTACGGACAGGGAGTATGGCTACACCTTC
CDR3: CSASTDREYGYTF

D: -
V: TRBV28
size: -
J: TRBJ1-1
DNA: TGTGCCAGCAGTTTGGAGTCAGCCGGAATGAACACTGAAGCTTTCTTT
CDR3: CASSLESAGMNTEAFF

D: -
V: TRBV21-1
size: -
J: TRBJ2-7
DNA: TGTGCCAGCAGCAAAGGAGACAGGGGTAGTTGCGAGCAGTACTTC
CDR3: CASSKGDRGSCEQYF

D: -
V: TRBV9
size: few
J: TRBJ2-7
DNA: TGTGCCAGCAGCGTAGGGTCCCCAGGCTATCTCGGGGCCGACGAGCAGTACTTC
CDR3: CASSVGSPGYLGADEQYF

D: TRBD2
V: TRBV3-1
size: few
J: TRBJ2-1
DNA: TGTGCCAGCAGCCCGCGGACTAGCGGGCGCAATGAGCAGTTCTTC
CDR3: CASSPRTSGRNEQFF

D: -
V: TRBV29-1
size: -
J: TRBJ1-5
DNA: TGCAGCGTTCTATCCGATAGCGGCAATCAGCCCCAGCATTTT
CDR3: CSVLSDSGNQPQHF

D: TRBD1
V: TRBV18
size: -
J: TRBJ2-3
DNA: TGTGCCAGCTCCCCGGGACAGGGGAGTTCAGATACGCAGTATTTT
CDR3: CASSPGQGSSDTQYF

D: -
V: TRBV30
size: -
J: TRBJ2-5
DNA: TGTGCCTGGAGGAGCTGGGGGGCGTCAAACCAAGAGACCCAGTACTTC
CDR3: CAWRSWGASNQETQYF

D: -
V: TRBV6-5
size: -
J: TRBJ2-7
DNA: TGTGCCAGCAGACCCCTTGGGACCTACGAGCAGTACTTC
CDR3: CASRPLGTYEQYF

D: -
V: TRBV18
size: -
J: TRBJ2-6
DNA: TGTGCCAGCTCACGCTCGACTGCCAGCGAGAGAGGGGCCAACGTCCTGACTTTC
CDR3: CASSRSTASERGANVLTF

D: -
V: TRBV5-1
size: few
J: TRBJ2-3
DNA: TGCGCCAGCAGCTTGGAGGGCAGTTCGGTAGATACGCAGTATTTT
CDR3: CASSLEGSSVDTQYF

D: TRBD1
V: TRBV3-1
size: -
J: TRBJ1-2
DNA: TGTGCCAGCAGCCAAGATGGGACAGGGCGGGACTATGGCTACACCTTC
CDR3: CASSQDGTGRDYGYTF

D: TRBD2
V: TRBV5-6
size: -
J: TRBJ2-4
DNA: TGTGCCAGCAGGCGGGACCGGGAGGGATTATACATTCAGTACTTT
CDR3: CASRRDREGLYIQYF

D: -
V: TRBV20-1
size: few
J: TRBJ2-1
DNA: TGCAGTATACCTGGCCAGCCCAATGAGCAGTTCTTC
CDR3: CSIPGQPNEQFF

D: TRBD1
V: TRBV5-1
size: few
J: TRBJ2-7
DNA: TGCGCCAGCAGCTTGTATGCAGGGGGCGTCGACGAGCAGTACTTC
CDR3: CASSLYAGGVDEQYF

D: TRBD1
V: TRBV5-6
size: -
J: TRBJ2-5
DNA: TGTGCCAGCACCTTAGGACAGGGCTATTTTCGGGAGACCCAGTACTTC
CDR3: CASTLGQGYFRETQYF

D: TRBD2
V: TRBV7-2
size: -
J: TRBJ2-3
DNA: TGTGCCAGCAGCTTCAGCGGGGGTTGGGCAGATACGCAGTATTTT
CDR3: CASSFSGGWADTQYF

D: -
V: TRBV5-1
size: many
J: TRBJ1-1
DNA: TGCGCCAGCAGCTTACAGGGACGGGAAGCTTTCTTT
CDR3: CASSLQGREAFF

D: -
V: TRBV27
size: -
J: TRBJ2-7
DNA: TGTGCCAGCAGTTTATCCCCCGCAGGGGCCTACGAGCAGTACTTC
CDR3: CASSLSPAGAYEQYF

D: -
V: TRBV12-3/TRBV12-4
size: -
J: TRBJ2-7
DNA: TGTGCCAGCAGTTTCGGGGCCCGTTTCTACGAGCAGTACTTC
CDR3: CASSFGARFYEQYF

D: -
V: TRBV3-1
size: -
J: TRBJ1-2
DNA: TGTGCCAGCAGCCAAGTAGATGGCTACACCTTC
CDR3: CASSQVDGYTF

D: -
V: TRBV9
size: few
J: TRBJ2-4
DNA: TGTGCCAGCAGCGTAGGTGGGGCCAGGGAAGAGCAGTACTTC
CDR3: CASSVGGAREEQYF